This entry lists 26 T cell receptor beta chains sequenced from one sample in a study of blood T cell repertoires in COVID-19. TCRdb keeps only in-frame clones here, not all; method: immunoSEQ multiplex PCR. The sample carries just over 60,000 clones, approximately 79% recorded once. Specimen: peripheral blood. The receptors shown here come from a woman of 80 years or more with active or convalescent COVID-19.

CDR3 in amino acids: CSGKGAWENTIYF. Here the CDR3 DNA reads TGCAGCGGAAAGGGAGCCTGGGAAAACACCATATATTTT. The gene calls are TRBV29-1 and TRBJ1-3; D gene ambiguous. The CDR3 runs 13 residues. Deletions cut 7 bases from V and 6 bases from J, with 16 bases between. Per germline, CDR1 SQVTM and CDR2 ANQGSEA.

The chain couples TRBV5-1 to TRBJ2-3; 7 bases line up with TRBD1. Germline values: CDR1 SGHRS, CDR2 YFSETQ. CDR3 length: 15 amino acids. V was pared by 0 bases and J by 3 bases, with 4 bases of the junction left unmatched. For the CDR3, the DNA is TGCGCCAGCAGCTTGGTCGACAGGGAGACAGATACGCAGTATTTT. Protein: CASSLVDRETDTQYF.

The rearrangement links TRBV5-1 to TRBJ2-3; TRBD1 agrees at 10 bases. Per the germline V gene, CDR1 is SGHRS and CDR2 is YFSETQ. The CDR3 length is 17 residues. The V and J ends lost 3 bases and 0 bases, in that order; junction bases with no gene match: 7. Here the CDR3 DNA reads TGCGCCAGCAGCTCCTGGACAGGGGGGGGCAGCACAGATACGCAGTATTTT. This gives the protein CASSSWTGGGSTDTQYF.

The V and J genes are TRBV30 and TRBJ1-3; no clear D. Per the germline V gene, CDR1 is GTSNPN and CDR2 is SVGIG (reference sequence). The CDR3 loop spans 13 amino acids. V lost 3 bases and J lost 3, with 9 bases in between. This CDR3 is CAWSLNNGNTIYF. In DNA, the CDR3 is TGTGCCTGGAGCCTAAATAATGGAAACACCATATATTTT. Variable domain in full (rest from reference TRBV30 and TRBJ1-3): SQTIHQWPATLVQPVGSPLSLECTVEGTSNPNLYWYRQAAGRGLQLLFYSVGIGQISSEVPQNLSASRPQDRQFILSSKKLLLSDSGFYLCAWSLNNGNTIYFGEGSWLTVV.

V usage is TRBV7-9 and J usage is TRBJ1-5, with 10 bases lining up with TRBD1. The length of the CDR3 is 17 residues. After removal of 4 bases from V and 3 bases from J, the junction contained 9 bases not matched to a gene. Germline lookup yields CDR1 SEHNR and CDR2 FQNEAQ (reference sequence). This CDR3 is CASSYGSGTGDNQPQHF. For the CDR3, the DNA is TGTGCCAGCAGCTATGGGAGTGGGACAGGGGACAATCAGCCCCAGCATTTT.

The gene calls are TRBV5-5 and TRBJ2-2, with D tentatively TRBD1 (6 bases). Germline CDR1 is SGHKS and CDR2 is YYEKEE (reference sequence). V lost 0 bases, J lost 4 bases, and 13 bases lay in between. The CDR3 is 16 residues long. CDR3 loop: CASSLDRGQVTGELFF. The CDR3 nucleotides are TGTGCCAGCAGCTTGGATCGGGGACAAGTCACCGGGGAGCTGTTTTTT.

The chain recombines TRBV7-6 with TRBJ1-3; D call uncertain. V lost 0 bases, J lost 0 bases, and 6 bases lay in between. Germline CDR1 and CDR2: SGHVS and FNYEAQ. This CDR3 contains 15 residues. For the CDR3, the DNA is TGTGCCAGCAGCTTAGCGCGGAGCTCTGGAAACACCATATATTTT. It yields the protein CASSLARSSGNTIYF.

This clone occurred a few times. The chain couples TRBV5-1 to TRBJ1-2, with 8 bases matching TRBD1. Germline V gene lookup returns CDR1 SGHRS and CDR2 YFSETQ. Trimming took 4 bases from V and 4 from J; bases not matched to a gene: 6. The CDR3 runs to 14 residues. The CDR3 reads CASSQGQALYGYTF. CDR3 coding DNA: TGCGCCAGCAGCCAGGGACAGGCCCTCTATGGCTACACCTTC.

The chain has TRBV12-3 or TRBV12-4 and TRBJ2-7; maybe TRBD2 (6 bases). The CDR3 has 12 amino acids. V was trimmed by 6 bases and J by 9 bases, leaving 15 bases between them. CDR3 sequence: CASRGGVFGQYF. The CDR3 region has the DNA TGTGCCAGCAGGGGCGGGGTGTTCGGGCAGTACTTC.

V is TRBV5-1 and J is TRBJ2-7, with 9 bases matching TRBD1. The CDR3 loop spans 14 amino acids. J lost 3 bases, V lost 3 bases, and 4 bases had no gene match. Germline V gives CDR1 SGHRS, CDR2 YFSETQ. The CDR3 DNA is TGCGCCAGCAGCTGGGGACAGGGAGACTACGAGCAGTACTTC. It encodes CASSWGQGDYEQYF.

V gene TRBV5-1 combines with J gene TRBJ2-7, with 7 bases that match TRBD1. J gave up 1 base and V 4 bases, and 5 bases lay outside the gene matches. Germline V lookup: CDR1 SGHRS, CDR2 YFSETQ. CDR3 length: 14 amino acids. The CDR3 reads CASSHTGQSYEQYF. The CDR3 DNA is TGCGCCAGCAGCCACACGGGACAGTCCTACGAGCAGTACTTC.

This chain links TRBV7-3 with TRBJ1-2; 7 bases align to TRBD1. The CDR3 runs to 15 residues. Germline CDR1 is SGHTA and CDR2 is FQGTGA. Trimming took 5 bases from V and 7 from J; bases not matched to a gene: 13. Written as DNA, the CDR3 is TGTGCCAGCAGCCCCGGACAGGTAGAGTTTGGTGGCTACACCTTC. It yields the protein CASSPGQVEFGGYTF.

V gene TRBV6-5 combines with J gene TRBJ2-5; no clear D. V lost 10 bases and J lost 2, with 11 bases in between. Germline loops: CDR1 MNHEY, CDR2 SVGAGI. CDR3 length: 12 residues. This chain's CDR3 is CAIKLNQETQYF. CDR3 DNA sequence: TGTGCCATAAAACTGAATCAAGAGACCCAGTACTTC.

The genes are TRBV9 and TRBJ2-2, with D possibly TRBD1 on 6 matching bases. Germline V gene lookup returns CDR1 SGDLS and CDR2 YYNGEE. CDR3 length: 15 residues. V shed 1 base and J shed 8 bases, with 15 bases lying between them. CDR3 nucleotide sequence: TGTGCCAGCAGCGTAAACAGGGTACCCTCTGGGGAGCTGTTTTTT. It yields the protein CASSVNRVPSGELFF.

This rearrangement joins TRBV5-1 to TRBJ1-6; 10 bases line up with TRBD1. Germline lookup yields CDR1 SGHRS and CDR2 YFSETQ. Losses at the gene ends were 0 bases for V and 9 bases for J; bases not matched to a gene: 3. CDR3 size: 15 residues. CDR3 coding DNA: TGCGCCAGCAGCTTGGGGGGACAGGGGAGTTCACCCCTCCACTTT. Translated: CASSLGGQGSSPLHF.

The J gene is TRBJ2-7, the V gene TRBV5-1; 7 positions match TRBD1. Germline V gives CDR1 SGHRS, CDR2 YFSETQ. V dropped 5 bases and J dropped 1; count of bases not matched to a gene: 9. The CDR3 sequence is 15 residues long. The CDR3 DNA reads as TGCGCCAGCAGTCCCCGTGAGACAGGGTCCTACGAGCAGTACTTC. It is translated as CASSPRETGSYEQYF.

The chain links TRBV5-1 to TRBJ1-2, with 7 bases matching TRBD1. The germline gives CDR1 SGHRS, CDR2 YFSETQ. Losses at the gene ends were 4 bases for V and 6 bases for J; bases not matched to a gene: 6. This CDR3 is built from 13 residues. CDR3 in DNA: TGCGCCAGCAGCCAAACCGGGACAGATGGCTACACCTTC. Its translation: CASSQTGTDGYTF.

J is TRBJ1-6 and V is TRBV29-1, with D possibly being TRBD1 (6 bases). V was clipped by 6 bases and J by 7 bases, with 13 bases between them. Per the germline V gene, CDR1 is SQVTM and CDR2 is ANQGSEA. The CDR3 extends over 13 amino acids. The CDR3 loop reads CSVGQDQNSPLHF. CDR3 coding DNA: TGCAGCGTGGGACAAGACCAAAATTCACCCCTCCACTTT. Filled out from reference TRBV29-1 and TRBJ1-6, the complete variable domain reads SAVISQKPSRDICQRGTSLTIQCQVDSQVTMMFWYRQQPGQSLTLIATANQGSEATYESGFVIDKFPISRPNLTFSTLTVSNMSPEDSSIYLCSVGQDQNSPLHFGNGTRLTVT.

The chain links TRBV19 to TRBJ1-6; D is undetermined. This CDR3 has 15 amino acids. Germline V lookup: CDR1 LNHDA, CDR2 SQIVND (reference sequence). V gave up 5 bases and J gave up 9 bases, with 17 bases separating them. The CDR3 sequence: CASSSGVGYASPLHF. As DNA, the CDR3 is TGTGCCAGTAGTTCCGGGGTAGGGTATGCTTCACCCCTCCACTTT.

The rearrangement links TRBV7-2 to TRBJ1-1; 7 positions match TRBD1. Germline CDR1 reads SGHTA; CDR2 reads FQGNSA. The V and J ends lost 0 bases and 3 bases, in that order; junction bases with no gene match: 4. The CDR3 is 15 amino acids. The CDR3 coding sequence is TGTGCCAGCAGCTTAGCTGCAGGGGGTTACACTGAAGCTTTCTTT. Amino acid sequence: CASSLAAGGYTEAFF. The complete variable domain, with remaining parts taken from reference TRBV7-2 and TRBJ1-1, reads GAGVSQSPSNKVTEKGKDVELRCDPISGHTALYWYRQSLGQGLEFLIYFQGNSAPDKSGLPSDRFSAERTGGSVSTLTIQRTQQEDSAVYLCASSLAAGGYTEAFFGQGTRLTVV.

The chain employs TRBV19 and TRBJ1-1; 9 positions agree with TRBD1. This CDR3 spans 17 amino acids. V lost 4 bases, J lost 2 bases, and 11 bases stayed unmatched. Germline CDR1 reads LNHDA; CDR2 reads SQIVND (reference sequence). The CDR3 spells CASSTPGQGRLNTEAFF. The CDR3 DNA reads TGTGCCAGTAGTACCCCAGGACAGGGGCGTCTTAACACTGAAGCTTTCTTT.

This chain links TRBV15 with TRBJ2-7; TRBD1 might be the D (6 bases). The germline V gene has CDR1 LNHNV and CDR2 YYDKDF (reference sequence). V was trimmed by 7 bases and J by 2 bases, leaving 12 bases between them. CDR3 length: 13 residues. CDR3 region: CATKQGRAYEQYF. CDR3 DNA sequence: TGTGCCACCAAACAGGGACGCGCCTACGAGCAGTACTTC. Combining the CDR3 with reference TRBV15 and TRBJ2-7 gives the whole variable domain DAMVIQNPRYQVTQFGKPVTLSCSQTLNHNVMYWYQQKSSQAPKLLFHYYDKDFNNEADTPDNFQSRRPNTSFCFLDIRSPGLGDTAMYLCATKQGRAYEQYFGPGTRLTVT.

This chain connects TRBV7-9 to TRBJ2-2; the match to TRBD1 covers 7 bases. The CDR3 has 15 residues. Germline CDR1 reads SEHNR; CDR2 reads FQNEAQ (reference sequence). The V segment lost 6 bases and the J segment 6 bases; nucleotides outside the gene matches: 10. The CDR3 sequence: CASSFDRVNAGELFF. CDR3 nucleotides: TGTGCCAGCAGTTTCGACAGGGTTAATGCCGGGGAGCTGTTTTTT.

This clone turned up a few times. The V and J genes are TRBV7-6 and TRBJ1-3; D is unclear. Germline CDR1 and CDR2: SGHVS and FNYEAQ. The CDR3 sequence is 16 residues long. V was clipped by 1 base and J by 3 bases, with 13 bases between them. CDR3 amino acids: CASSLDTVFFGNTIYF. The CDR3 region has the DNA TGTGCCAGCAGCTTAGATACAGTGTTTTTTGGAAACACCATATATTTT.

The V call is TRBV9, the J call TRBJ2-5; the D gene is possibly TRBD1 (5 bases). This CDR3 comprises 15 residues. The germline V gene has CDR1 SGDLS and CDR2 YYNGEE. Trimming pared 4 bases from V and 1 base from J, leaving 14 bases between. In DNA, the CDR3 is TGTGCCAGCAGCCTCCAAGGGGCAAGCCAAGAGACCCAGTACTTC. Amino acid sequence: CASSLQGASQETQYF.

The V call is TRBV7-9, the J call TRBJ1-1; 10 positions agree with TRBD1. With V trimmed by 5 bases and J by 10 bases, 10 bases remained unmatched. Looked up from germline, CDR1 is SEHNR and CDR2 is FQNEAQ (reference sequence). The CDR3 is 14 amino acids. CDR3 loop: CASSPGTGDRAAFF. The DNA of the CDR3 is TGTGCCAGCAGCCCCGGGACAGGGGACCGAGCAGCTTTCTTT.